The rows below give T cell receptor beta chains drawn from one sample of a study of response to subunit inactivated influenza vaccine. TCRdb itself ran the RT-PCR reads through MiXCR, one entry per CDR3 protein. The table includes 170,000 or so distinct CDR3 sequences, around 11% detected once. Source: CD8+ T cells sorted from PBMCs, taken roughly 24 months after vaccination. Every receptor here comes from a man between 45 and 75 years old who received an inactivated influenza vaccine. The CDR3 runs from the conserved cysteine through the conserved F or W. The D gene is left open where the match is weak. Part of the rows lack a size; the others show once, few, many or a class for expanded clones.

CDR3 length	V gene	clone size	J gene	D gene	CDR3 DNA	CDR3 protein
14	TRBV4-3	many	TRBJ2-7	NA	TGCGCCAGCAGCCAAGATACGGGAGTCTACGAGCAGTACTTC	CASSQDTGVYEQYF
17	TRBV3-1	NA	TRBJ2-1	TRBD1	TGTGCCAGCAGCCAAGATCGGGGAGACAGGGCGTACAATGAGCAGTTCTTC	CASSQDRGDRAYNEQFF
14	TRBV20-1	many	TRBJ1-5	TRBD1	TGCAGTGCTACTCGGACAGGAGTTCAGGAGCCCCAGCATTTT	CSATRTGVQEPQHF
15	TRBV11-2	few	TRBJ1-3	NA	TGTGCCAGCAGCTTAGTTCCGGGGTCTGGAAACACCATATATTTT	CASSLVPGSGNTIYF
14	TRBV7-9	many	TRBJ1-5	TRBD1	TGTGCCAGCAGCTTGGGACAGGGGATCCAGCCCCAGCATTTT	CASSLGQGIQPQHF
13	TRBV29-1	many	TRBJ2-7	NA	TGCAGCGTTGAAAAGGGGAGTCCCTACGAGCAGTACTTC	CSVEKGSPYEQYF
16	TRBV27	few	TRBJ2-3	TRBD2	TGTGCCAGCAGTTTATCAGGCGGGGGGGCCCCAGATACGCAGTATTTT	CASSLSGGGAPDTQYF
15	TRBV29-1	many	TRBJ2-4	NA	TGCAGCGTTCTGAACAGGGCACCTCGCGGAGACATTCAGTACTTC	CSVLNRAPRGDIQYF
17	TRBV5-6	NA	TRBJ2-2	TRBD1	TGTGCCAGCAGCTCGCCCCTGCGGGACAGGCACACCGGGGAGCTGTTTTTT	CASSSPLRDRHTGELFF
13	TRBV7-7	many	TRBJ2-3	NA	TGTGCTAGCAGCTTAGAGTTCACAGATACGCAGTATTTT	CASSLEFTDTQYF
15	TRBV24-1	many	TRBJ2-1	NA	TGTGCCACCAGTGATTTGACCGGACAGCTCAATGAGCAGTTCTTC	CATSDLTGQLNEQFF
15	TRBV2	NA	TRBJ2-4	TRBD2	TGTGCCAGCAGGGCAACTAGCGGGGGGGCCGACATTCAGTACTTC	CASRATSGGADIQYF
16	TRBV11-2	many	TRBJ1-4	NA	TGTGCCAGCAGCTTATTCCGGGGGGACGCTAATGAAAAACTGTTTTTT	CASSLFRGDANEKLFF
14	TRBV27	NA	TRBJ2-7	TRBD2	TGTGCCAGCAATCCTAGCGGGAGCGTCTACGAGCAGTACTTC	CASNPSGSVYEQYF
14	TRBV5-6	few	TRBJ1-3	NA	TGTGCCAGCACCTTCGGGTTCTCTGGAAACACCATATATTTT	CASTFGFSGNTIYF
13	TRBV30	NA	TRBJ1-5	TRBD1	TGTGCCTGGAGTGTGACAGGGACACAGCCCCAGCATTTT	CAWSVTGTQPQHF
16	TRBV2	few	TRBJ2-3	TRBD1	TGTGCCAACTTTTATAAAGGGACAGTCGACACAGATACGCAGTATTTT	CANFYKGTVDTDTQYF
15	TRBV6-5	few	TRBJ1-1	NA	TGTGCCAGCAGTTCCCCGCGGACAGCGAACACTGAAGCTTTCTTT	CASSSPRTANTEAFF
15	TRBV5-1	NA	TRBJ2-1	NA	TGCGCCAGCAGCTTGGAGGCAGGGCCCTACAATGAGCAGTTCTTC	CASSLEAGPYNEQFF
13	TRBV28	NA	TRBJ2-1	NA	TGTGCCAGCAGCCCCTCCTTCTACAATGAGCAGTTCTTC	CASSPSFYNEQFF
13	TRBV11-2	few	TRBJ2-3	NA	TGTGCCAGCAGCTTATGGCCCACAGATACGCAGTATTTT	CASSLWPTDTQYF
16	TRBV12-3/TRBV12-4	few	TRBJ1-5	TRBD1	TGTGCCAGCAGTTACAGGGGAGAAGGGGCTAATCAGCCCCAGCATTTT	CASSYRGEGANQPQHF
16	TRBV27	NA	TRBJ2-1	NA	TGTGCCAGCAGTAGATATGGGAGGACCGCCTACAATGAGCAGTTCTTC	CASSRYGRTAYNEQFF
16	TRBV7-8	NA	TRBJ2-3	TRBD2	TGTGCCAGCAGCTTAGTTCCGCGGGAGGGGACAGATACGCAGTATTTT	CASSLVPREGTDTQYF
15	TRBV6-5	few	TRBJ2-5	TRBD1	TGTGCCAGCAGTTACGCGACAGGGGCTCGAGAGACCCAGTACTTC	CASSYATGARETQYF
16	TRBV27	few	TRBJ2-2	TRBD2	TGTGCCAGCAGTTCCAGGACTAGCGGGAACACCGGGGAGCTGTTTTTT	CASSSRTSGNTGELFF
16	TRBV28	many	TRBJ2-5	TRBD1	TGTGCCAGCAGCAAACCCCGGACAGGGGTTGAAGAGACCCAGTACTTC	CASSKPRTGVEETQYF
16	TRBV27	few	TRBJ2-3	TRBD1	TGTGCCAGCAGTCGCCCAGGACAGGGTGGGACAGATACGCAGTATTTT	CASSRPGQGGTDTQYF
14	TRBV18	NA	TRBJ2-5	TRBD1	TGTGCCAGCTCGAGGACAGGGGGACAAGAGACCCAGTACTTC	CASSRTGGQETQYF
18	TRBV12-3/TRBV12-4	few	TRBJ1-4	TRBD1	TGTGCCAGCAGCTCAGGGACCGGGACAGATGAAACTAATGAAAAACTGTTTTTT	CASSSGTGTDETNEKLFF
15	TRBV6-5	NA	TRBJ2-1	NA	TGTGCCAGCAGTTCCCTAGGGGGGTCAGGAAATGAGCAGTTCTTC	CASSSLGGSGNEQFF
13	TRBV28	few	TRBJ1-1	NA	TGTGCCAGCAGTTCCACAGGGTTCACTGAAGCTTTCTTT	CASSSTGFTEAFF
16	TRBV24-1	few	TRBJ2-2	TRBD1	TGTGCCACCGGACGCGCGAAGGGGGCTCGATCCGGGGAGCTGTTTTTT	CATGRAKGARSGELFF
14	TRBV25-1	many	TRBJ2-1	TRBD1	TGTGCCAGCAGTACGGGACAGGGGTACAATGAGCAGTTCTTC	CASSTGQGYNEQFF
16	TRBV9	many	TRBJ2-1	TRBD2	TGTGCCAGCAGCGTAGAAGGGACTAGCGGGAGTGATGAGCAGTTCTTC	CASSVEGTSGSDEQFF
16	TRBV12-3/TRBV12-4	few	TRBJ1-4	TRBD1	TGTGCCAGCAGTCCAGACAGGGCCTTTATTAATGAAAAACTGTTTTTT	CASSPDRAFINEKLFF
17	TRBV28	NA	TRBJ2-7	NA	TGTGCCAGCAGTTTGAATCCCGGACGCAGTTCCTCCTACGAGCAGTACTTC	CASSLNPGRSSSYEQYF
18	TRBV4-3	NA	TRBJ2-2	TRBD2	TGCGCCAGCAGCCCGGATCGGGGAGGACTAGCCTACACCGGGGAGCTGTTTTTT	CASSPDRGGLAYTGELFF
13	TRBV7-2	NA	TRBJ2-7	NA	TGTGCCAGCAGTTTCGGGGCCTCCTACGAGCAGTACTTC	CASSFGASYEQYF
12	TRBV12-3/TRBV12-4	many	TRBJ1-4	NA	TGTGCCAGCAGTTTCCAGCACGAAAAACTGTTTTTT	CASSFQHEKLFF
14	TRBV27	NA	TRBJ2-5	NA	TGTGCCAGCAGGGGTGCGGGCTGGGGAGAGACCCAGTACTTC	CASRGAGWGETQYF
19	TRBV10-3	NA	TRBJ2-7	TRBD2	TGTGCCATCGCAAAGACAGGGGTACTAGCGGGAGGGTTTGTGTACGAGCAGTACTTC	CAIAKTGVLAGGFVYEQYF
15	TRBV12-3/TRBV12-4	NA	TRBJ2-3	TRBD2	TGTGCCAGCAGTACCCGGGGGGGCGGCACAGATACGCAGTATTTT	CASSTRGGGTDTQYF
16	TRBV28	NA	TRBJ2-3	NA	TGTGCCAGCAGTCCCTCGGGGTCGGGCTACACAGATACGCAGTATTTT	CASSPSGSGYTDTQYF
18	TRBV7-6	NA	TRBJ2-7	NA	TGTGCCAGCAGCTTAGCTAGCGTCCGGGGACTGCCAGCCTACGAGCAGTACTTC	CASSLASVRGLPAYEQYF
15	TRBV12-3/TRBV12-4	many	TRBJ2-5	TRBD2	TGTGCCAGCAGCCCGACCCGGGGGGTACAAGAGACCCAGTACTTC	CASSPTRGVQETQYF
19	TRBV21-1	few	TRBJ2-1	NA	TGTGCCAGCAGCAAAGCAAGACTACAACCGGGACTAGAGTACAATGAGCAGTTCTTC	CASSKARLQPGLEYNEQFF
16	TRBV12-3/TRBV12-4	few	TRBJ2-1	TRBD2	TGTGCCAGCAGTTCCGCGGCGGGGGGCCGATACAATGAGCAGTTCTTC	CASSSAAGGRYNEQFF
14	TRBV4-1	few	TRBJ2-7	TRBD1	TGCGCCAGCAGCCAAGTAGACAGGGAATACGAGCAGTACTTC	CASSQVDREYEQYF
15	TRBV2	few	TRBJ2-7	NA	TGTGCCAGCAGTGAATCAGGACACCTCTCCTACGAGCAGTACTTC	CASSESGHLSYEQYF
15	TRBV4-3	many	TRBJ2-7	TRBD2	TGCGCCAGCAGCCAAGGTAGCGGGGGTACCTACGAGCAGTACTTC	CASSQGSGGTYEQYF
15	TRBV7-2	few	TRBJ2-3	NA	TGTGCCAGCAGCTTAATCGTCCAGGGCACAGATACGCAGTATTTT	CASSLIVQGTDTQYF
16	TRBV12-3/TRBV12-4	few	TRBJ2-3	TRBD2	TGTGCCAGCCTCGTCATGCGTAGCGGGATTGAGGATACGCAGTATTTT	CASLVMRSGIEDTQYF